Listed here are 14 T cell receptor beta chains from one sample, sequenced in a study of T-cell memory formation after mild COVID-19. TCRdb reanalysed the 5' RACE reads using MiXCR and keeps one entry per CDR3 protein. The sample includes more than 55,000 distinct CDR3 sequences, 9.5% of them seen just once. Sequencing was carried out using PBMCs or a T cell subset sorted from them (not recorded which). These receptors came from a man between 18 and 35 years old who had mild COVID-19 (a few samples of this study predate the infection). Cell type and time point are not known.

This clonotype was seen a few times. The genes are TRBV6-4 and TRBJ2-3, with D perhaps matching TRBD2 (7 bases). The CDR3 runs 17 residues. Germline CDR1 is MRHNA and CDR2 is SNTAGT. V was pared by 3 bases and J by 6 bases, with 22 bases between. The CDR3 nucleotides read TGTGCCAGCAGTGATGCAATTGGGGGGGCCTGGTCGGATACGCAGTATTTT. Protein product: CASSDAIGGAWSDTQYF.

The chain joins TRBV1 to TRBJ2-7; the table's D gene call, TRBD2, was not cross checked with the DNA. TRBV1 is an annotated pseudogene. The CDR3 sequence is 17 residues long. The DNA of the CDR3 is TGCACCAGCAGCCACCCTAGAACTAGCAGGGACACCTACGAGCAGTACTTC. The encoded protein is CTSSHPRTSRDTYEQYF.

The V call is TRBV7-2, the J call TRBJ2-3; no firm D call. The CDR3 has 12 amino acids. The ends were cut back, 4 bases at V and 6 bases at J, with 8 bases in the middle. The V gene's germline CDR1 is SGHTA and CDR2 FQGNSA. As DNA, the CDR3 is TGTGCCAGCAGCTGGCTTAGGGATACGCAGTATTTT. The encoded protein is CASSWLRDTQYF.

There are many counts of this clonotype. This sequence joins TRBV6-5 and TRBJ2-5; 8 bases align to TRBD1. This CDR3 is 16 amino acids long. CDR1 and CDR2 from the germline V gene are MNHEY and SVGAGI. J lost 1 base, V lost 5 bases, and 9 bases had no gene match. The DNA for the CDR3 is TGTGCCAGCAGTCCTACTCCAGGGGGCCTCCAAGAGACCCAGTACTTC. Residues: CASSPTPGGLQETQYF.

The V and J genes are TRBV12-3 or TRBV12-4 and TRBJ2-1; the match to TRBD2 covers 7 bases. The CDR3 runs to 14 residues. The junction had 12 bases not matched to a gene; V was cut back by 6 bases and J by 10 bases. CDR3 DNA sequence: TGTGCCAGCAGCCGCCGAGGGAGCGGGGACGAGCAGTTCTTC. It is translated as CASSRRGSGDEQFF.

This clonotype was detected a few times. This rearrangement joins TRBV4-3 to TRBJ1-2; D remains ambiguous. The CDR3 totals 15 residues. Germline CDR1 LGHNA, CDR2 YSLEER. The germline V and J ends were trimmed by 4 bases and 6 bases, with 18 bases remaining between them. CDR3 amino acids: CASSLGGSFGDGYTF. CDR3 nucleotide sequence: TGCGCCAGCAGCCTCGGCGGGAGTTTTGGGGATGGCTACACCTTC.

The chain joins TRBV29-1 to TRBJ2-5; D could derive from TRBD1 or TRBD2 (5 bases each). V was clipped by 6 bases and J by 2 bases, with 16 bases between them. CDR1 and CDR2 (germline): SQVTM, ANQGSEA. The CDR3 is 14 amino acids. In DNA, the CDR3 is TGCAGCGTCCCGCTTGGGGGTTATCAAGAGACCCAGTACTTC. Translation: CSVPLGGYQETQYF.

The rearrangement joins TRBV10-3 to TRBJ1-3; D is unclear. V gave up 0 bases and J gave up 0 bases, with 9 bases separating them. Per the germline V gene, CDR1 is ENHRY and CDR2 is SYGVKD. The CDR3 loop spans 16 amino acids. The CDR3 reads CAISESNPFSGNTIYF. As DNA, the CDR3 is TGTGCCATCAGTGAGTCAAACCCATTCTCTGGAAACACCATATATTTT.

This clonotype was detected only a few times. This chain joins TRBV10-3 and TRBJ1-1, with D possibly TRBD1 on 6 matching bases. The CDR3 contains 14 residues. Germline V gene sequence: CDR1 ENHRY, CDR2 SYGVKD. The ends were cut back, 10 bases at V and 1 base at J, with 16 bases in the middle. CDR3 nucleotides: TGTGCCACCGAAAGAAACAGGGAGAACACTGAAGCTTTCTTT. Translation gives CATERNRENTEAFF.

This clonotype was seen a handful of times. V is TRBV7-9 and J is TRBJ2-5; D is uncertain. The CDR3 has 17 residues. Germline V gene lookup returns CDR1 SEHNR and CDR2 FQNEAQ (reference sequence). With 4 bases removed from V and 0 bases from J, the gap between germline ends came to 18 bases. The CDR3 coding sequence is TGTGCCAGCAGCTCCGTTGAGTATCTGTTATACCAAGAGACCCAGTACTTC. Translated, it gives CASSSVEYLLYQETQYF.

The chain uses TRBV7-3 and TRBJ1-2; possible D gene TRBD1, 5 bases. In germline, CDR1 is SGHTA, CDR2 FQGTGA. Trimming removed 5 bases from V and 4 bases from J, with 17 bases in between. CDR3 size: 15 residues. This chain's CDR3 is CASSPNGASGYGYTF. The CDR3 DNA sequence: TGTGCCAGCAGCCCAAACGGGGCTTCGGGCTATGGCTACACCTTC.

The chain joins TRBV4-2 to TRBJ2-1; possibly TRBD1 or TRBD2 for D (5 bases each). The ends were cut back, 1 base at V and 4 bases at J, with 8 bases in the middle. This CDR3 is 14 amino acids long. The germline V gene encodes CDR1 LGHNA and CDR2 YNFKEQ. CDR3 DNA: TGTGCCAGCAGCCAAGGAGGGGTTTACAATGAGCAGTTCTTC. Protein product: CASSQGGVYNEQFF.

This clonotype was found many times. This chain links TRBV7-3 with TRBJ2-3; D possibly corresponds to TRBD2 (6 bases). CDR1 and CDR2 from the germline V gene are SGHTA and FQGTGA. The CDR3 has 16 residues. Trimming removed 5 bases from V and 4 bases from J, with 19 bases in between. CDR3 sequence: CASSPHPGLQADTQYF. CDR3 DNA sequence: TGTGCCAGCAGCCCCCACCCGGGACTGCAAGCAGATACGCAGTATTTT. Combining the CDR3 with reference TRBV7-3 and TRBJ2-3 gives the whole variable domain GAGVSQTPSNKVTEKGKYVELRCDPISGHTALYWYRQSLGQGPEFLIYFQGTGAADDSGLPNDRFFAVRPEGSVSTLKIQRTERGDSAVYLCASSPHPGLQADTQYFGPGTRLTVL.

As DNA, the CDR3 is TGTGCCAGCCTACACCCAGGGGCTGGAAACACTGAAGCTTTCTTT. Its protein is CASLHPGAGNTEAFF. The chain recombines TRBV28 with TRBJ1-1; maybe TRBD1 (6 bases). V was cut by 8 bases and J by 2 bases, with 18 bases left in between. Germline values: CDR1 MDHEN, CDR2 SYDVKM. This CDR3 is 15 amino acids long.